A selection of T cell receptor beta chains follows, all from one sample in a study of blood T cell repertoires in COVID-19. Profiled with immunoSEQ multiplex PCR; TCRdb holds only in-frame clones, not every one. The sample records around 100,000 clones, approximately 81% being singletons. Sequenced input: peripheral blood. All receptors derive from a woman aged 70-85 years with active or convalescent COVID-19. Each CDR3 is given with its conserved first and last residue. The D gene is left open where the match is weak.

NA	TRBJ2-1	TRBV7-3	TGTGCCAGCAGCTCTAGGGGGAGCAATGAGCAGTTCTTC	CASSSRGSNEQFF
NA	TRBJ1-2	TRBV7-9	TGTGCCAGCGCCGGCGGGCGAGACTATGGCTACACCTTC	CASAGGRDYGYTF
TRBD2	TRBJ2-3	TRBV7-8	TGTGCCAGCAGCTTGGCCGGGACTAGCGTCCCTAATACGCAGTATTTT	CASSLAGTSVPNTQYF
TRBD1	TRBJ1-2	TRBV28	TGTGCCAGCGTGACAGGGAACTATGGCTACACCTTC	CASVTGNYGYTF
NA	TRBJ2-1	TRBV3-1/TRBV3-2	TGTGCCAGCAGCCAAGACAGGGTTCGTGAGCAGTTCTTC	CASSQDRVREQFF
NA	TRBJ2-2	TRBV6-1	TGTGCCAGCAGTGTTGGATACAGTCCGGGATACACCGGGGAGCTGTTTTTT	CASSVGYSPGYTGELFF
TRBD1	TRBJ2-7	TRBV3-1/TRBV3-2	TGTGCCAGCAGCCACGACCCGGGACAGGGGGCCTTCCCCTACGAGCAGTACTTC	CASSHDPGQGAFPYEQYF
TRBD1	TRBJ2-7	TRBV5-4	TGTGCCAGCAGCTTGGCCGGGACAGGGGGCTACGAGCAGTACTTC	CASSLAGTGGYEQYF
TRBD2	TRBJ2-1	TRBV5-5	TGTGCCAGCAGGGGAGGGTTCGGGTCCAATGAGCAGTTCTTC	CASRGGFGSNEQFF
NA	TRBJ1-1	TRBV6-5	TGTGCCAGCAGCCGGGGTAGTTCGGCTTTCTTT	CASSRGSSAFF
TRBD2	TRBJ2-3	TRBV3-1/TRBV3-2	TGTGCCAGCAGCCCCCGACTAGCGGGGGGCCTCGCAGATACGCAGTATTTT	CASSPRLAGGLADTQYF
TRBD1	TRBJ2-7	TRBV6-5	TGTGCCAGCACCCTACGGACAGGTCTCTACGAGCAGTACTTC	CASTLRTGLYEQYF
NA	TRBJ1-1	TRBV24-1	TGTGCCACCAGTGATTCCAACAATCCACAGGGAGTCACTGAAGCTTTCTTT	CATSDSNNPQGVTEAFF
NA	TRBJ1-1	TRBV28	TGTGCCAGCAGTTTCTCGGGGATTCGGACTGAAGCTTTCTTT	CASSFSGIRTEAFF
NA	TRBJ1-2	TRBV28	TGTGCCAGCACTGACCCCGGGGGGCGACGGAGCTATGGCTACACCTTC	CASTDPGGRRSYGYTF
NA	TRBJ1-1	TRBV30	TGTGCCTGGATGTATAGTCGGAACACTGAAGCTTTCTTT	CAWMYSRNTEAFF
NA	TRBJ2-3	TRBV3-1/TRBV3-2	TGTGCCAGCAGCCCTTACGGAGTGGTGGCTACGCAGTATTTT	CASSPYGVVATQYF
NA	TRBJ2-7	TRBV28	TGTGCCAGCAGCCGCCCGACAGGCTTCTCCTACGAGCAGTACTTC	CASSRPTGFSYEQYF
NA	TRBJ2-7	TRBV5-4	TGTGCCAGCAGCCTTGGAGGAGGGACGGTGAGCTCCTACGAGCAGTACTTC	CASSLGGGTVSSYEQYF
TRBD1	TRBJ1-2	TRBV19	TGTGCCAGTAACACAGGGACAGGGAACTATGGCTACACCTTC	CASNTGTGNYGYTF